The source of this TCR beta chain is a study of CD8 T cells in ankylosing spondylitis. TCRdb reprocessed the 5' RACE reads via MiXCR and lists one record per CDR3 protein. Of roughly 370,000 distinct CDR3 sequences in the sample, around 22% were seen once. Study-level results: It appeared that ankylosing spondylitis blood was characterized by a TCR beta motif of fewer than ten highly homologous variants.

The J segment lost 4 bases and the V segment lost 5 bases, leaving 10 bases of the junction unmatched. CDR1 and CDR2 (germline): SGHVS, FQNEAQ. The CDR3 runs to 17 residues. On this clonotype itself: The antigen is not known.

The material sequenced was blood, either unsorted or a sorted T cell fraction (not recorded which). The origin of this receptor is a male donor with ankylosing spondylitis. V and J are TRBV7-8 and TRBJ2-1; 11 bases match TRBD2. CDR3 region: CASSPPIAGGPYNEQFF. As DNA, the CDR3 is TGTGCCAGCAGCCCCCCCATAGCGGGAGGGCCTTACAATGAGCAGTTCTTC.